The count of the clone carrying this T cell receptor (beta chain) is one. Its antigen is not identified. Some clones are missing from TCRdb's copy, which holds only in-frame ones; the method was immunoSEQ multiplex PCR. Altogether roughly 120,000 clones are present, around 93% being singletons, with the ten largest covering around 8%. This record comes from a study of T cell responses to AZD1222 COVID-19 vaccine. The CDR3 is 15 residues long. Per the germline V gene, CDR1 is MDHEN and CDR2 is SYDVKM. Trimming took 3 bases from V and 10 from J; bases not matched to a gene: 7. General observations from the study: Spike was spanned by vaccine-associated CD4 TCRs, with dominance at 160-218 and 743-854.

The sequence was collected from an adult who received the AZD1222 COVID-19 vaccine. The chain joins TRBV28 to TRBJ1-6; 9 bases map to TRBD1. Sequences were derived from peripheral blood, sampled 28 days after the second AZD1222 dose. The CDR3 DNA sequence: TGTGCCAGCAGTTTGGGGGGACAGGGTTTATCACCCCTCCACTTT. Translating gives CASSLGGQGLSPLHF.